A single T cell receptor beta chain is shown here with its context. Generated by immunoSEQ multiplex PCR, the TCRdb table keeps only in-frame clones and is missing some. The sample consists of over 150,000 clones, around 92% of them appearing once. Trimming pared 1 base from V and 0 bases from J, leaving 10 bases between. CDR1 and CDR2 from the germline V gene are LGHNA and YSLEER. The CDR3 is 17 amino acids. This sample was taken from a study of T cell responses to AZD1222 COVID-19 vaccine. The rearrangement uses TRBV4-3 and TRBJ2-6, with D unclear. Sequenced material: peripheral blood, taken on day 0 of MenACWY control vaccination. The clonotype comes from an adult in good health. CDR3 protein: CASSQGNSPSGANVLTF. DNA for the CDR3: TGCGCCAGCAGCCAAGGGAACAGTCCCTCTGGGGCCAACGTCCTGACTTTC.